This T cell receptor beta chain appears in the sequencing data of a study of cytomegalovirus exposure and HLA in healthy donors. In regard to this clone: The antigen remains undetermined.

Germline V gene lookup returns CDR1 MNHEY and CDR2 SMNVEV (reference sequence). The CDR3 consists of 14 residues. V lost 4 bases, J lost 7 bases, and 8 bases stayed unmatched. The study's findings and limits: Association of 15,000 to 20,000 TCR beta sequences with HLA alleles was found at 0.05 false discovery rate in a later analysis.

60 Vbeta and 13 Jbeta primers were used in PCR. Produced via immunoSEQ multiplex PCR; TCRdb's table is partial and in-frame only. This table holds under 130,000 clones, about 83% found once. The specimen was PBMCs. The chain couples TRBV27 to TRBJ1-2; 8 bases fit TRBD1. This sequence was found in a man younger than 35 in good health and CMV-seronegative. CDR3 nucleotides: TGTGCCAGCAGTTGGGGCCAGGGGGCGCGTGGCTACACCTTC. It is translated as CASSWGQGARGYTF.